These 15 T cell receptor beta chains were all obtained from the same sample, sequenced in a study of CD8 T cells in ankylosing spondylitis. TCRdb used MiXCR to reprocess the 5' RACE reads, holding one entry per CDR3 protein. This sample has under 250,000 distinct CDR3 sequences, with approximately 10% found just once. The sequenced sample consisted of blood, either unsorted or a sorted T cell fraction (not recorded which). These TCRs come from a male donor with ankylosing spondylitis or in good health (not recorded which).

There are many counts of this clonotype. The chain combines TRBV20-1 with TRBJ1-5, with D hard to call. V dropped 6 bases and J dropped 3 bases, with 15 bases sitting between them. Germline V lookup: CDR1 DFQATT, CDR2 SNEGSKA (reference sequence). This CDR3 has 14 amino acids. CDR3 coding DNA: TGCAGTGCCAAATCTTCGGCCCTCAATCAGCCCCAGCATTTT. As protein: CSAKSSALNQPQHF.

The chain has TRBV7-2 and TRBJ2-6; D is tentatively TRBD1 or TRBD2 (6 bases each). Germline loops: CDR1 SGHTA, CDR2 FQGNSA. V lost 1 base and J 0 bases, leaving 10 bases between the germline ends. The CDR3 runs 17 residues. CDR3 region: CASSLVGGTSGANVLTF. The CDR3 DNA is TGTGCCAGCAGCTTAGTAGGGGGGACCTCTGGGGCCAACGTCCTGACTTTC.

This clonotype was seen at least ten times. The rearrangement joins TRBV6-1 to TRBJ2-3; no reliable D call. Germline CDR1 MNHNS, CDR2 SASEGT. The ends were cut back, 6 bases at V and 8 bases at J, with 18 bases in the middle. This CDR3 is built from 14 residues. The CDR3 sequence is CASSQDRLRATQYF. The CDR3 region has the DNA TGTGCCAGCAGCCAGGACCGCCTCCGTGCTACGCAGTATTTT.

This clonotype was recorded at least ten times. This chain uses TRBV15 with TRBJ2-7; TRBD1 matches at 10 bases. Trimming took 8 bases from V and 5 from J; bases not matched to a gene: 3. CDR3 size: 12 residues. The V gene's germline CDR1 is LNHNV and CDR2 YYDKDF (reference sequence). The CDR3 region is CATGGQGNEQYF. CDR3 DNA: TGTGCCACCGGGGGACAGGGGAACGAGCAGTACTTC.

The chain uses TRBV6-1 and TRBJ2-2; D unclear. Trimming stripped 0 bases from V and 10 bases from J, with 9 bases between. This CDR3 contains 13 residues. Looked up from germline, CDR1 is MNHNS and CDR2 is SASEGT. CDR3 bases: TGTGCCAGCAGTGAAGCAGCTCCCCAGGAGCTGTTTTTT. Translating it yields CASSEAAPQELFF.

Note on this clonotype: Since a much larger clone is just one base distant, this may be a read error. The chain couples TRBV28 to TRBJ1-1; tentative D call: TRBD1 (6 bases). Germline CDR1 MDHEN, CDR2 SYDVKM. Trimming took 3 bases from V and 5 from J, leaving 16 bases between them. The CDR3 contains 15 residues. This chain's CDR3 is CASSFSGGGATEAFF. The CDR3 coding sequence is TGTGCCAGCAGTTTTTCGGGAGGGGGAGCTACTGAAGCTTTCTTT.

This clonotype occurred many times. The DNA for the CDR3 is TGTGCCAGCAGCTTAGGACGGCCCGACTATGGCTACACCTTC. Translation gives CASSLGRPDYGYTF. The chain recombines TRBV7-2 with TRBJ1-2, with D uncertain. Trimming took 1 base from V and 3 from J, leaving 9 bases between them. CDR1 and CDR2 (germline): SGHTA, FQGNSA. The CDR3 contains 14 residues.

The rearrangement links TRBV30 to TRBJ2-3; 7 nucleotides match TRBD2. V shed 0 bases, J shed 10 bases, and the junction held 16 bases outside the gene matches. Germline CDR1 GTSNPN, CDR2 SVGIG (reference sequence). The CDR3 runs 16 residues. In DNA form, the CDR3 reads TGTGCCTGGAGTGTAGAGGCTAGCGGTCCCATAGCCGCGCAGTATTTT. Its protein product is CAWSVEASGPIAAQYF.

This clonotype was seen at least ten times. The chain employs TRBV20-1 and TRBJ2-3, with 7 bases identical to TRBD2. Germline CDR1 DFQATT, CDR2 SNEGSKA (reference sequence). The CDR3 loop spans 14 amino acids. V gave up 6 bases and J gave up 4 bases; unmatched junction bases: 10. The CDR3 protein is CSAKWGEGPDTQYF. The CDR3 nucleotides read TGCAGTGCAAAATGGGGGGAGGGTCCAGATACGCAGTATTTT.

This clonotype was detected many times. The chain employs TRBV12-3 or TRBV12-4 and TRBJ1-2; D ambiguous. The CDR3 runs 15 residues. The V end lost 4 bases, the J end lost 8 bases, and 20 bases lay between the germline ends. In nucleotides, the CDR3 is TGTGCCAGCAGTTCTTCCGGGCCAAATGTCTGGGGCTACACCTTC. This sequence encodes CASSSSGPNVWGYTF.

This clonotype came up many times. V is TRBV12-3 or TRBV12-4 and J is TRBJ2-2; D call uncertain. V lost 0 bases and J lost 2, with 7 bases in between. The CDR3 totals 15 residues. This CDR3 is CASSLAGLNTGELFF. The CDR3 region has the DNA TGTGCCAGCAGTTTAGCCGGTCTCAACACCGGGGAGCTGTTTTTT.

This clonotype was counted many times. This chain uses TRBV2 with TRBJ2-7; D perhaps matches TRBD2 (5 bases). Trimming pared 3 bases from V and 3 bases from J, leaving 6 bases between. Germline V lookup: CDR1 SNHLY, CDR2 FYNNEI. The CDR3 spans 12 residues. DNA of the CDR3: TGTGCCAGCAGTGACGAGGGCTACGAGCAGTACTTC. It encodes CASSDEGYEQYF.

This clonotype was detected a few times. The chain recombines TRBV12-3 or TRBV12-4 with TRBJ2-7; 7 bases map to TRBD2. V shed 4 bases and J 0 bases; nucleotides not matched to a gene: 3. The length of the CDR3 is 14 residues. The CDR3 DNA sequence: TGTGCCAGCAGTTCTGGCGGGAGCTCCTACGAGCAGTACTTC. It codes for CASSSGGSSYEQYF.

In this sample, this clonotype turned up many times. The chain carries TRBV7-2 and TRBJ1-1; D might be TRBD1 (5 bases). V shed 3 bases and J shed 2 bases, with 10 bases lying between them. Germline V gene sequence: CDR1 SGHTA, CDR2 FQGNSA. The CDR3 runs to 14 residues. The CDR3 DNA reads TGTGCCAGCAGCTTGGGCAGGGCTAACACTGAAGCTTTCTTT. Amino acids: CASSLGRANTEAFF.

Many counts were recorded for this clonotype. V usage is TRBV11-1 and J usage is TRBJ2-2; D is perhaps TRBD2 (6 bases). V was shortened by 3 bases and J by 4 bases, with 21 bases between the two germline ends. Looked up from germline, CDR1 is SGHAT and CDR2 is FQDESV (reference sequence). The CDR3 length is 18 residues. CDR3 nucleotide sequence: TGTGCCAGCAGCTTGACCCGGGACTCCTTGGGGGGCACCGGGGAGCTGTTTTTT. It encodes CASSLTRDSLGGTGELFF.